This T cell receptor (beta chain) emerged from a study of pediatric ulcerative colitis. Turning to the study itself: Ulcerative colitis patients had pancolitis or left-sided colitis, with confirming histology.

The CDR3 contains 11 residues. From germline, CDR1 is SQVTM and CDR2 ANQGSEA. Trimming removed 6 bases at V and 4 bases at J, with 10 bases between. One to two pinch biopsies were taken from the rectum during colonoscopy. Sequencing used immunoSEQ multiplex PCR; TCRdb keeps in-frame clones, though not all of them. Of about 35,000 clones listed, around 80% are singletons. The TCR originated in a boy younger than 18 with mild ulcerative colitis. Sequencing was carried out using gut tissue. V gene TRBV29-1 combines with J gene TRBJ2-7; D ambiguous. The CDR3 DNA is TGCAGCGTCCAGGCCCCTTACGAGCAGTACTTC. Its translation: CSVQAPYEQYF.